These T cell receptor beta chains were read from a single sample in a study of cytomegalovirus exposure and HLA in healthy donors. Assay: immunoSEQ multiplex PCR; the TCRdb copy retains only in-frame clones and omits some. Among under 200,000 clones listed, around 77% were seen once. The specimen sequenced was PBMCs. These receptor sequences come from a man aged 30-40 years in good health and CMV-seronegative. The CDR3 runs from the conserved cysteine through the conserved F or W. D genes are given only for firm matches. Clone size is not always given. Where it is, it says once, few, many or a class for expanded clones.

v_call	clone_size	d_call	j_call	cdr3_aa	cdr3_nt
TRBV5-4	once	-	TRBJ2-1	CASSLSGDNEQFF	TGTGCCAGCAGCTTGTCGGGGGACAATGAGCAGTTCTTC
TRBV2	-	TRBD1	TRBJ1-1	CASTLDRGWTEAFF	TGTGCCAGCACCCTGGACAGGGGGTGGACTGAAGCTTTCTTT
TRBV6-5	-	-	TRBJ2-1	CASSYSASAHNEQFF	TGTGCCAGCAGTTACTCTGCTAGCGCTCACAATGAGCAGTTCTTC
TRBV10-2	-	-	TRBJ2-2	CASSGGVAGELFF	TGCGCCAGCAGTGGGGGGGTAGCCGGGGAGCTGTTTTTT
TRBV7-6	-	TRBD2	TRBJ2-1	CASSLGSSGWYNEQFF	TGTGCCAGCAGCTTAGGGTCTAGCGGATGGTACAATGAGCAGTTCTTC
TRBV2	-	-	TRBJ1-2	CASMMVAYGYTF	TGTGCCAGCATGATGGTCGCGTATGGCTACACCTTC
TRBV5-6	-	TRBD2	TRBJ2-3	CASSLPASGRAGDTQYF	TGTGCCAGCAGCTTACCGGCTAGCGGGAGGGCCGGAGATACGCAGTATTTT
TRBV9	-	TRBD2	TRBJ2-1	CASSPSGGALGYNEQFF	TGTGCCAGCAGCCCCAGCGGGGGTGCTCTGGGGTACAATGAGCAGTTCTTC
TRBV30	-	-	TRBJ1-5	CAWSVSGGKQPQHF	TGTGCCTGGAGTGTATCGGGAGGTAAGCAGCCCCAGCATTTT
TRBV19	-	-	TRBJ2-7	CASSTTTSYEQYF	TGTGCCAGTAGTACCACTACCTCCTACGAGCAGTACTTC
TRBV5-1	-	TRBD2	TRBJ2-1	CASSFGLLTSGEEQFF	TGCGCCAGCAGCTTCGGCCTGTTGACTAGCGGGGAGGAGCAGTTCTTC
TRBV6-6	-	-	TRBJ2-1	CASSSREPSYNEQFF	TGTGCCAGCAGTTCGAGGGAACCCTCCTACAATGAGCAGTTCTTC
TRBV5-6	-	TRBD2	TRBJ2-7	CASSSTPSGWIMEQYF	TGTGCCAGCAGCTCGACACCTAGCGGGTGGATTATGGAGCAGTACTTC
TRBV21-1	-	-	TRBJ2-7	CASSKGGRGCYEQYF	TGTGCCAGCAGCAAAGGTGGCAGGGGGTGCTACGAGCAGTACTTC
TRBV5-3	-	-	TRBJ1-5	CARSIGGLQHF	TGTGCCAGAAGCATAGGGGGTCTCCAGCATTTT
TRBV4-1	-	-	TRBJ1-5	CASSPDRGLGPQHF	TGCGCCAGCAGCCCCGATCGTGGGCTGGGCCCCCAGCATTTT
TRBV30	-	TRBD1	TRBJ1-5	CAWSVRTGENQPQHF	TGTGCCTGGAGTGTACGGACAGGGGAAAATCAGCCCCAGCATTTT
TRBV18	few	TRBD2	TRBJ2-7	CASSRTSGSYEQYF	TGTGCCAGCTCACGGACTAGCGGCTCCTACGAGCAGTACTTC
TRBV15	-	-	TRBJ2-5	CATSGGQSLQETQYF	TGTGCCACCAGCGGAGGACAGTCTCTCCAAGAGACCCAGTACTTC
TRBV7-9	-	-	TRBJ1-5	CASSLGVVQGAQPQHF	TGTGCCAGCAGCTTAGGGGTAGTACAGGGTGCTCAGCCCCAGCATTTT
TRBV10-3	-	TRBD1	TRBJ1-1	CAISALGGQGSMNTEAFF	TGTGCCATCAGTGCTTTGGGGGGACAGGGATCGATGAACACTGAAGCTTTCTTT
TRBV6-6	few	-	TRBJ1-5	CASRPPGEGNQPQHF	TGTGCCAGCAGGCCCCCAGGGGAAGGCAATCAGCCCCAGCATTTT
TRBV2	-	TRBD1	TRBJ1-2	CASRHRDRAWGYTF	TGTGCCAGCAGGCACCGGGACAGGGCGTGGGGCTACACCTTC
TRBV11-2	-	TRBD2	TRBJ2-3	CASSYGPGLAADTQYF	TGTGCCAGCAGCTACGGACCGGGACTAGCGGCAGATACGCAGTATTTT
TRBV28	-	TRBD1	TRBJ1-2	CASSDPKARFISGTGREYGYTF	TGTGCCAGCAGTGACCCGAAAGCAAGATTCATTTCGGGGACAGGGAGGGAATATGGCTACACCTTC
TRBV7-3	-	TRBD2	TRBJ2-1	CASSLTGLAGVGNEQFF	TGTGCCAGCAGCTTAACGGGACTAGCGGGAGTTGGGAATGAGCAGTTCTTC
TRBV28	-	-	TRBJ2-7	CASRPQVLFGQYF	TGCGCCAGCAGACCTCAGGTACTCTTCGGGCAGTACTTC
TRBV28	-	TRBD1	TRBJ2-5	CASSFRTGGETQYF	TGTGCCAGCAGTTTTCGAACAGGGGGGGAGACCCAGTACTTC
TRBV2	-	-	TRBJ1-1	CASSEARGSNTEAFF	TGTGCCAGCAGTGAAGCGCGCGGGTCGAACACTGAAGCTTTCTTT
TRBV10-2	-	-	TRBJ2-1	CASSAATGEQFF	TGCGCCAGCAGTGCCGCTACAGGTGAGCAGTTCTTC
TRBV27	once	TRBD1	TRBJ2-7	CASSPGTGFYEQYF	TGTGCCAGCAGTCCAGGGACAGGGTTTTACGAGCAGTACTTC
TRBV10-3	once	TRBD1	TRBJ2-7	CAIRRDPGTGPNEQYF	TGTGCCATCAGGAGGGACCCCGGGACAGGCCCCAACGAGCAGTACTTC
TRBV27	-	-	TRBJ1-2	CASSFGQPYGYTF	TGTGCCAGCAGTTTCGGACAGCCATATGGCTACACCTTC
TRBV7-9	-	TRBD1	TRBJ1-1	CASGQGDEAFF	TGTGCCAGCGGACAGGGGGATGAAGCTTTCTTT
TRBV6-1	-	-	TRBJ1-5	CASSERLVGRDYSNQPQHF	TGTGCCAGCAGTGAACGGTTAGTGGGCAGGGATTATAGCAATCAGCCCCAGCATTTT
TRBV15	-	-	TRBJ2-1	CATSRAGTYNEQFF	TGTGCCACCAGCAGAGCGGGAACCTACAATGAGCAGTTCTTC
TRBV25-1	-	TRBD1	TRBJ2-7	CASSQGEIVGEYF	TGTGCCAGCAGTCAGGGGGAAATTGTCGGGGAGTACTTC
TRBV18	few	-	TRBJ1-1	CASSPSVPAGNTEAFF	TGTGCCAGCTCACCGAGTGTACCAGCGGGGAACACTGAAGCTTTCTTT
TRBV27	-	TRBD2	TRBJ2-1	CASTTRVSGTSGAWEQFF	TGTGCCAGCACCACGCGAGTTTCCGGGACTAGCGGGGCGTGGGAGCAGTTCTTC
TRBV25-1	-	-	TRBJ2-3	CASSATGITDTQYF	TGTGCCAGCAGTGCAACGGGGATCACAGATACGCAGTATTTT